A single sample is the source of the 21 T cell receptor beta chains below, sequenced in a study of control samples from healthy donors and cancer patients (TCRdb year 2020). The protocol used for the library was the immunoSEQ multiplex PCR assay. TCRdb stores this immuneACCESS table with in-frame sequences only. Part of the clones is absent; in the studies checked, under half of the shortfall reflects unresolved V genes, and no reason is known for the rest. Counted in this sample were fewer than 45,000 clones; 91% of them appeared once. Clones ranked in the top ten supply about a fifth of the sample. Sequencing input: PBMCs. These receptors were obtained from a woman aged 40 to 50 with head and neck cancer.

J is TRBJ2-6 and V is TRBV6-6; 8 nucleotides agree with TRBD1. Germline CDR1 MNHNY, CDR2 SVGAGI (reference sequence). With V trimmed by 5 bases and J by 1 base, 4 bases remained unmatched. The CDR3 extends over 16 amino acids. CDR3 protein: CASSHQGASGANVLTF. In DNA form, the CDR3 reads TGTGCCAGCAGTCACCAGGGGGCATCTGGGGCCAACGTCCTGACTTTC.

This chain links TRBV2 with TRBJ1-2, with D possibly matching TRBD1 (6 bases). The ends were cut back, 4 bases at V and 4 bases at J, with 16 bases in the middle. The germline V gene has CDR1 SNHLY and CDR2 FYNNEI. The CDR3 is made up of 15 amino acids. DNA of the CDR3: TGTGCCAGCAGTGTCAGGGGCCAGGGTGGCTATGGCTACACCTTC. Translated: CASSVRGQGGYGYTF.

This chain uses TRBV6-6 with TRBJ2-3; 11 bases match TRBD2. Germline trimming cut 4 bases from V and 3 bases from J; bases unmatched to any gene: 6. Germline CDR1 and CDR2: MNHNY and SVGAGI (reference sequence). The CDR3 spans 16 residues. The CDR3 nucleotides are TGTGCCAGCAGTTCAATAGCGGGGGGGGCAACAGATACGCAGTATTTT. As protein: CASSSIAGGATDTQYF.

V gene TRBV19 combines with J gene TRBJ1-1; D is ambiguous. Deletions cut 2 bases from V and 1 base from J, with 8 bases between. This CDR3 contains 14 residues. Germline V gene data show CDR1 as LNHDA and CDR2 as SQIVND (reference sequence). The CDR3 DNA reads TGTGCCAGTAGTATACTTCCGCGGAACACTGAAGCTTTCTTT. Protein sequence: CASSILPRNTEAFF.

The chain combines TRBV5-5 with TRBJ1-6; 7 bases are a match to TRBD1. CDR1 and CDR2 (germline): SGHKS, YYEKEE (reference sequence). This CDR3 has 19 residues. Trimming removed 3 bases from V and 3 bases from J; junction bases left unmatched: 15. This CDR3 reads CASSSYPGQFPSYNSPLHF. CDR3 nucleotide sequence: TGTGCCAGCAGCTCCTACCCGGGACAGTTTCCAAGCTATAATTCACCCCTCCACTTT. Using reference TRBV5-5 and TRBJ1-6 for the parts outside the CDR3, the full variable domain is DAGVTQSPTHLIKTRGQQVTLRCSPISGHKSVSWYQQVLGQGPQFIFQYYEKEERGRGNFPDRFSARQFPNYSSELNVNALLLGDSALYLCASSSYPGQFPSYNSPLHFGNGTRLTVT.

The V gene is TRBV28, the J gene TRBJ1-4; D unresolved. The CDR3 loop spans 15 amino acids. The germline V gene has CDR1 MDHEN and CDR2 SYDVKM. V was trimmed by 6 bases and J by 0 bases, leaving 11 bases between them. The CDR3: CASRSGGATNEKLFF. CDR3 in DNA: TGTGCCAGCAGATCAGGTGGGGCAACTAATGAAAAACTGTTTTTT.

This chain joins TRBV5-4 and TRBJ2-2; 9 bases align to TRBD2. Per germline, CDR1 SGHNT and CDR2 YYREEE (reference sequence). V lost 7 bases, J lost 5 bases, and 6 bases stayed unmatched. The CDR3 has 14 residues. CDR3 nucleotides: TGTGCCAGCCGCGGGAGGGCCGGGACCGGGGAGCTGTTTTTT. Translated, it gives CASRGRAGTGELFF. The full variable domain, with the rest looked up from reference TRBV5-4 and TRBJ2-2, is ETGVTQSPTHLIKTRGQQVTLRCSSQSGHNTVSWYQQALGQGPQFIFQYYREEENGRGNFPPRFSGLQFPNYSSELNVNALELDDSALYLCASRGRAGTGELFFGEGSRLTVL.

The CDR3 DNA is TGTGCCAGCTCACTACAGGGGCTGCCTTCCAACTATGGCTACACCTTC. Translating it yields CASSLQGLPSNYGYTF. The rearrangement uses TRBV18 and TRBJ1-2, with 7 bases fitting TRBD1. V gave up 4 bases and J gave up 2 bases; unmatched junction bases: 10. CDR1 KGHSH and CDR2 LQKENI come from the germline V gene. The CDR3 runs to 16 residues. Complete variable domain (other parts from reference TRBV18 and TRBJ1-2): NAGVMQNPRHLVRRRGQEARLRCSPMKGHSHVYWYRQLPEEGLKFMVYLQKENIIDESGMPKERFSAEFPKEGPSILRIQQVVRGDSAAYFCASSLQGLPSNYGYTFGSGTRLTVV.

The chain recombines TRBV7-3 with TRBJ2-5; no firm D call. There are 13 residues in the CDR3. The V gene's germline CDR1 is SGHTA and CDR2 FQGTGA. V was clipped by 5 bases and J by 4 bases, with 11 bases between them. This chain's CDR3 is CASSPAPTETQYF. The CDR3 nucleotides read TGTGCCAGCAGCCCTGCCCCCACAGAGACCCAGTACTTC.

The chain uses TRBV24-1 and TRBJ2-5, with 7 positions matching TRBD1. Germline V lookup: CDR1 KGHDR, CDR2 SFDVKD. J was trimmed by 5 bases and V by 1 base; bases with no gene match: 3. The CDR3 extends over 14 amino acids. The CDR3 DNA follows: TGTGCCACCAGTGATTTAGGGGGCAGGGAGACCCAGTACTTC. Translating it yields CATSDLGGRETQYF.

The rearrangement links TRBV7-9 to TRBJ1-1; 8 nucleotides match TRBD1. Germline V gene data show CDR1 as SEHNR and CDR2 as FQNEAQ (reference sequence). The length of the CDR3 is 14 residues. The ends lost 4 bases at V and 4 bases at J; junction bases unmatched: 5. This CDR3 reads CASSYLDRATEAFF. The CDR3 DNA reads TGTGCCAGCAGCTACTTGGACAGGGCCACTGAAGCTTTCTTT.

In nucleotides, the CDR3 is TGTGCCAGTAGTATACCGGACAGGGAGAACACTGAAGCTTTCTTT. It encodes CASSIPDRENTEAFF. The chain links TRBV19 to TRBJ1-1; 8 nucleotides match TRBD1. The CDR3 is 15 amino acids. Germline CDR1 and CDR2: LNHDA and SQIVND (reference sequence). Unmatched junction bases numbered 3, after V lost 2 bases and J lost 1 base.

The chain uses TRBV7-6 and TRBJ2-2; no definite D call. This CDR3 contains 14 residues. Germline CDR1 is SGHVS and CDR2 is FNYEAQ. Trimming shortened V by 3 bases and J by 1 base, and 6 bases separated the two germline ends. DNA for the CDR3: TGTGCCAGCAGCTTCTGGGGGAACACCGGGGAGCTGTTTTTT. Protein: CASSFWGNTGELFF.

The chain is built from TRBV9 and TRBJ1-1, with D hard to call. The V end lost 0 bases, the J end lost 3 bases, and 12 bases lay between the germline ends. The CDR3 length is 15 residues. The germline V gene encodes CDR1 SGDLS and CDR2 YYNGEE. CDR3 protein: CASSVDGQAHTEAFF. The CDR3 coding sequence is TGTGCCAGCAGCGTAGATGGCCAGGCCCACACTGAAGCTTTCTTT.

The chain employs TRBV5-1 and TRBJ2-5, with 8 bases that match TRBD1. Germline trimming cut 4 bases from V and 4 bases from J; bases unmatched to any gene: 3. The CDR3 is made up of 13 amino acids. Germline-derived CDR1 and CDR2 are SGHRS and YFSETQ. In nucleotides, the CDR3 is TGCGCCAGCAGCATGGGACAGGCAGAGACCCAGTACTTC. The encoded protein is CASSMGQAETQYF.

The rearrangement links TRBV15 to TRBJ2-7, with D possibly matching TRBD1 (7 bases). V lost 3 bases and J 6 bases, leaving 18 bases between the germline ends. Per germline, CDR1 LNHNV and CDR2 YYDKDF (reference sequence). The CDR3 has 15 residues. The CDR3 sequence: CATSRQGGILSEQYF. The CDR3 region has the DNA TGTGCCACCAGCAGGCAGGGGGGAATACTCAGCGAGCAGTACTTC.

The chain links TRBV30 to TRBJ1-1; D not certain. This CDR3 has 12 amino acids. Germline CDR1 is GTSNPN and CDR2 is SVGIG (reference sequence). V dropped 4 bases and J dropped 6 bases, with 12 bases sitting between them. The CDR3 DNA follows: TGTGCCTGGATGCGGCCCCAGGCTGAAGCTTTCTTT. Protein product: CAWMRPQAEAFF.

The chain carries TRBV19 and TRBJ1-1; unclear D gene. Germline assignment: CDR1 LNHDA and CDR2 SQIVND (reference sequence). Trimming removed 5 bases at V and 5 bases at J, with 21 bases between. This CDR3 has 16 residues. The CDR3 region is CASSDPRKGLLTEAFF. Here the CDR3 DNA reads TGTGCCAGTAGTGACCCCAGAAAGGGCTTATTGACTGAAGCTTTCTTT. The complete variable domain, with remaining parts taken from reference TRBV19 and TRBJ1-1, reads DGGITQSPKYLFRKEGQNVTLSCEQNLNHDAMYWYRQDPGQGLRLIYYSQIVNDFQKGDIAEGYSVSREKKESFPLTVTSAQKNPTAFYLCASSDPRKGLLTEAFFGQGTRLTVV.

CDR3 sequence reads: CASSSPQGAGGNEQFF. The CDR3 DNA is TGTGCCAGCAGCTCCCCTCAGGGGGCCGGCGGAAATGAGCAGTTCTTC. The chain joins TRBV7-2 to TRBJ2-1, with 8 bases matching TRBD1. The CDR3 runs to 16 residues. Germline assignment: CDR1 SGHTA and CDR2 FQGNSA. The V and J ends lost 4 bases and 7 bases, in that order; junction bases with no gene match: 12.

V usage is TRBV10-3 and J usage is TRBJ2-7; weak D call: TRBD1 (6 bases). Germline values: CDR1 ENHRY, CDR2 SYGVKD. V lost 4 bases to trimming and J lost 3 bases, with 7 bases between them. The CDR3 is 12 amino acids. The CDR3 DNA reads TGTGCCATCAGTGTACAGGGCTACGAGCAGTACTTC. Its translation: CAISVQGYEQYF.

About this clone itself: Relative to the germline gene, one junction end is altered; a read error may explain this. The gene calls are TRBV7-2 and TRBJ1-4; D is undetermined. The CDR3 loop spans 15 amino acids. Per germline, CDR1 SGHTA and CDR2 FQGNSA. CDR3 region: CASTLGYTENEKLFF. The CDR3 DNA is TGTGCCAGCACCTTAGGGTACACAGAAAATGAAAAACTGTTTTTT. The full variable domain, completed using reference TRBV7-2 and TRBJ1-4, is GAGVSQSPSNKVTEKGKDVELRCDPISGHTALYWYRQSLGQGLEFLIYFQGNSAPDKSGLPSDRFSAERTGGSVSTLTIQRTQQEDSAVYLCASTLGYTENEKLFFGSGTQLSVL.